The 22 T cell receptor beta chains presented below share a single source sample, sequenced in a study of OX40 agonist ivuxolimab in advanced cancers. TCRdb's table, derived via immunoSEQ multiplex PCR, lists solely in-frame clones and lacks some. Of around 67,000 clones listed, about 85% are singletons. This material consisted of CD4+ or CD8+ T cells sorted from blood, taken in a trial of the OX40 agonist ivuxolimab. Source of these receptors: an adult with an advanced solid tumor such as melanoma, head and neck, liver or kidney cancer.

The CDR3 loop reads CATTSAGGAFF. CDR3 DNA: TGTGCCACCACCTCGGCCGGGGGAGCTTTCTTT. The chain combines TRBV10-3 with TRBJ1-1; D may be TRBD1 (5 bases). Germline V gene lookup returns CDR1 ENHRY and CDR2 SYGVKD. V was trimmed by 10 bases and J by 10 bases, leaving 16 bases between them. There are 11 residues in the CDR3.

The gene calls are TRBV27 and TRBJ1-5; 9 bases line up with TRBD1. V shed 11 bases, J shed 11 bases, and the junction held 13 bases outside the gene matches. This CDR3 is 13 amino acids long. Germline V CDR1 and CDR2: MNHEY, SMNVEV (reference sequence). CDR3: CASGDRDARTQHF. Here the CDR3 DNA reads TGTGCCTCGGGGGACAGGGACGCTAGGACCCAGCATTTT.

The V and J genes are TRBV2 and TRBJ2-5, with 7 bases aligning to TRBD1. This CDR3 contains 15 residues. V lost 7 bases, J lost 1 base, and 9 bases stayed unmatched. The germline gives CDR1 SNHLY, CDR2 FYNNEI. The CDR3 sequence is CASKSLRDSQETQYF. The DNA of the CDR3 is TGTGCCAGCAAATCACTCCGGGACAGCCAAGAGACCCAGTACTTC. Together with reference TRBV2 and TRBJ2-5, the CDR3 gives the full variable domain: EPEVTQTPSHQVTQMGQEVILRCVPISNHLYFYWYRQILGQKVEFLVSFYNNEISEKSEIFDDQFSVERPDGSNFTLKIRSTKLEDSAMYFCASKSLRDSQETQYFGPGTRLLVL.

The rearrangement links TRBV19 to TRBJ2-6; D perhaps matches TRBD2 (5 bases). The V end lost 4 bases, the J end lost 0 bases, and 7 bases lay between the germline ends. This CDR3 region has 15 residues. Germline-derived CDR1 and CDR2 are LNHDA and SQIVND (reference sequence). CDR3 sequence (DNA): TGTGCCAGTAGTACCGGGGTCTCTGGGGCCAACGTCCTGACTTTC. This gives the protein CASSTGVSGANVLTF.

The chain couples TRBV5-1 to TRBJ2-2; 9 nucleotides line up with TRBD1. The germline V gene encodes CDR1 SGHRS and CDR2 YFSETQ. J lost 7 bases, V lost 4 bases, and 11 bases had no gene match. CDR3 size: 16 residues. The CDR3 loop reads CASSIAGTGGGGELFF. CDR3 DNA sequence: TGCGCCAGCAGCATAGCCGGAACAGGGGGCGGCGGGGAGCTGTTTTTT.

The gene calls are TRBV20-1 and TRBJ2-7; the match to TRBD2 covers 7 bases. The V segment lost 5 bases and the J segment 5 bases; nucleotides outside the gene matches: 3. Germline V lookup: CDR1 DFQATT, CDR2 SNEGSKA (reference sequence). CDR3 length: 11 amino acids. Here the CDR3 reads CSAREDNEQYF. CDR3 DNA: TGCAGTGCTCGGGAGGATAACGAGCAGTACTTC.

This chain connects TRBV30 to TRBJ1-1; D is uncertain. Between the trimmed V and J ends, which lost 4 bases and 0 bases, there was a span of 12 bases. CDR1 is GTSNPN, CDR2 SVGIG, per germline (reference sequence). The CDR3 extends over 14 amino acids. For the CDR3, the DNA is TGTGCCTGGACCACCCGATCGGTGAACACTGAAGCTTTCTTT. Residues: CAWTTRSVNTEAFF.

V usage is TRBV27 and J usage is TRBJ2-3; 15 bases line up with TRBD2. The CDR3 is 18 residues long. J lost 4 bases, V lost 6 bases, and 11 bases had no gene match. CDR1 is MNHEY, CDR2 SMNVEV, per germline (reference sequence). The CDR3, as DNA: TGTGCCAGCAGCCCCCCCGGACTAGCGGGGGGGCGGCCAGATACGCAGTATTTT. It specifies CASSPPGLAGGRPDTQYF.

The chain links TRBV15 to TRBJ2-3, with TRBD1 matching 9 bases. The trim removed 5 bases at V and 3 bases at J, leaving 6 bases unmatched. The CDR3 length is 15 residues. Germline loops: CDR1 LNHNV, CDR2 YYDKDF (reference sequence). CDR3 sequence: CATSQTGGRTDTQYF. The CDR3 region has the DNA TGTGCCACCAGCCAGACAGGGGGGCGAACAGATACGCAGTATTTT.

This clone was picked up a small number of times. This rearrangement joins TRBV15 to TRBJ1-6; unclear D gene. Trimming took 1 base from V and 7 from J, leaving 11 bases between them. Germline loops: CDR1 LNHNV, CDR2 YYDKDF (reference sequence). The CDR3 extends over 15 amino acids. The CDR3 sequence is CATSRVTPGNSPLHF. The CDR3 region has the DNA TGTGCCACCAGCAGAGTTACCCCGGGGAATTCACCCCTCCACTTT.

V is TRBV2 and J is TRBJ2-3; tentative D call: TRBD1 (6 bases). Germline V gene sequence: CDR1 SNHLY, CDR2 FYNNEI. This CDR3 has 15 amino acids. Trimming left V 10 bases short and J 0 bases short, with 17 bases between. As DNA, the CDR3 is TGTGCCACCCGAAAAGAGACAGGTAGCACAGATACGCAGTATTTT. It specifies CATRKETGSTDTQYF.

The chain has TRBV2 and TRBJ2-7; weak D call: TRBD1 (6 bases). Germline lookup yields CDR1 SNHLY and CDR2 FYNNEI. The V end was cut by 1 base, the J end by 5 bases, with 9 bases between. This CDR3 has 13 residues. For the CDR3, the DNA is TGTGCCAGCAGTGAAGAAACAGGGAACGAGCAGTACTTC. It codes for CASSEETGNEQYF.

The chain combines TRBV15 with TRBJ2-1, with 10 positions matching TRBD2. The germline V gene has CDR1 LNHNV and CDR2 YYDKDF (reference sequence). The CDR3 loop spans 16 amino acids. V dropped 0 bases and J dropped 9; count of bases not matched to a gene: 8. The CDR3 sequence: CATSRDRLAGEVEQFF. In nucleotides, the CDR3 is TGTGCCACCAGCAGAGATCGGCTAGCGGGGGAAGTTGAGCAGTTCTTC.

The chain recombines TRBV5-4 with TRBJ2-6, with a tentative D call TRBD1 (6 bases). This CDR3 contains 16 residues. V gave up 4 bases and J gave up 0 bases, with 11 bases separating them. The germline gives CDR1 SGHNT, CDR2 YYREEE (reference sequence). The CDR3 region is CASSRQGGSGANVLTF. CDR3 sequence (DNA): TGTGCCAGCAGCCGCCAAGGGGGCTCTGGGGCCAACGTCCTGACTTTC.

Only one count was recorded for this clone. This chain joins TRBV28 and TRBJ1-2; D may be TRBD1 (6 bases). V was clipped by 6 bases and J by 2 bases, with 10 bases between them. Germline V gene data show CDR1 as MDHEN and CDR2 as SYDVKM. This CDR3 spans 13 amino acids. The CDR3 bases are TGTGCCAGCAGGATTACAGGGAACTATGGCTACACCTTC. It is translated as CASRITGNYGYTF.

Here the CDR3 reads CASSLGGLSGANVLTF. As DNA, the CDR3 is TGTGCCAGCAGCTTAGGAGGGCTCTCTGGGGCCAACGTCCTGACTTTC. This chain uses TRBV11-2 with TRBJ2-6; possible D gene TRBD2, 5 bases. Deletions cut 1 base from V and 0 bases from J, with 7 bases between. The CDR3 has 16 amino acids. In germline, CDR1 is SGHAT, CDR2 FQNNGV.

The V call is TRBV10-2, the J call TRBJ2-1; 7 nucleotides match TRBD2. This CDR3 region has 14 residues. The trim removed 8 bases at V and 3 bases at J, leaving 7 bases unmatched. CDR1 is WSHSY, CDR2 SAAADI, per germline. The CDR3 sequence: CASGKAGIYNEQFF. CDR3 sequence (DNA): TGCGCCAGCGGAAAAGCGGGGATCTACAATGAGCAGTTCTTC.

This chain joins TRBV4-1 and TRBJ1-1; 9 bases align to TRBD1. Per the germline V gene, CDR1 is MGHRA and CDR2 is YSYEKL. Unmatched junction bases numbered 4, after V lost 1 base and J lost 4 bases. The CDR3 sequence is 15 residues long. The CDR3 here is CASSQGGTGSTEAFF. CDR3 DNA sequence: TGCGCCAGCAGCCAAGGGGGGACAGGGAGCACTGAAGCTTTCTTT.

The chain has TRBV28 and TRBJ2-7; TRBD1 matches 10 bases. CDR1 is MDHEN and CDR2 is SYDVKM in the germline V gene. The CDR3 runs to 15 residues. Trimming at V came to 4 bases and at J to 3 bases, leaving 6 bases not matched to a gene. The CDR3 region has the DNA TGTGCCAGCAGTTACGTGACAGGGGGCATCTACGAGCAGTACTTC. Its protein product is CASSYVTGGIYEQYF.

This sequence joins TRBV5-1 and TRBJ2-5, with 8 bases aligning to TRBD1. J gave up 1 base and V 0 bases, and 2 bases lay outside the gene matches. This CDR3 is 15 amino acids long. Germline values: CDR1 SGHRS, CDR2 YFSETQ. CDR3 residues: CASSLGDRTQETQYF. CDR3 sequence (DNA): TGCGCCAGCAGCTTGGGGGACAGGACCCAAGAGACCCAGTACTTC.

This chain uses TRBV6-6 with TRBJ1-3; 7 bases are shared with TRBD1. V gave up 6 bases and J gave up 4 bases; unmatched junction bases: 9. In germline, CDR1 is MNHNY, CDR2 SVGAGI (reference sequence). The CDR3 extends over 15 amino acids. CDR3 sequence (DNA): TGTGCCAGCAGGGACCACAGGGGTTTAGGAAACACCATATATTTT. The encoded protein is CASRDHRGLGNTIYF.

This chain joins TRBV10-2 and TRBJ1-1; D is perhaps TRBD1 (5 bases). This CDR3 has 12 amino acids. The V end was cut by 7 bases, the J end by 3 bases, with 9 bases between. Germline V lookup: CDR1 WSHSY, CDR2 SAAADI. The chain's CDR3 is CASTRGDTEAFF. Written as DNA, the CDR3 is TGCGCCAGCACCCGGGGGGACACTGAAGCTTTCTTT.